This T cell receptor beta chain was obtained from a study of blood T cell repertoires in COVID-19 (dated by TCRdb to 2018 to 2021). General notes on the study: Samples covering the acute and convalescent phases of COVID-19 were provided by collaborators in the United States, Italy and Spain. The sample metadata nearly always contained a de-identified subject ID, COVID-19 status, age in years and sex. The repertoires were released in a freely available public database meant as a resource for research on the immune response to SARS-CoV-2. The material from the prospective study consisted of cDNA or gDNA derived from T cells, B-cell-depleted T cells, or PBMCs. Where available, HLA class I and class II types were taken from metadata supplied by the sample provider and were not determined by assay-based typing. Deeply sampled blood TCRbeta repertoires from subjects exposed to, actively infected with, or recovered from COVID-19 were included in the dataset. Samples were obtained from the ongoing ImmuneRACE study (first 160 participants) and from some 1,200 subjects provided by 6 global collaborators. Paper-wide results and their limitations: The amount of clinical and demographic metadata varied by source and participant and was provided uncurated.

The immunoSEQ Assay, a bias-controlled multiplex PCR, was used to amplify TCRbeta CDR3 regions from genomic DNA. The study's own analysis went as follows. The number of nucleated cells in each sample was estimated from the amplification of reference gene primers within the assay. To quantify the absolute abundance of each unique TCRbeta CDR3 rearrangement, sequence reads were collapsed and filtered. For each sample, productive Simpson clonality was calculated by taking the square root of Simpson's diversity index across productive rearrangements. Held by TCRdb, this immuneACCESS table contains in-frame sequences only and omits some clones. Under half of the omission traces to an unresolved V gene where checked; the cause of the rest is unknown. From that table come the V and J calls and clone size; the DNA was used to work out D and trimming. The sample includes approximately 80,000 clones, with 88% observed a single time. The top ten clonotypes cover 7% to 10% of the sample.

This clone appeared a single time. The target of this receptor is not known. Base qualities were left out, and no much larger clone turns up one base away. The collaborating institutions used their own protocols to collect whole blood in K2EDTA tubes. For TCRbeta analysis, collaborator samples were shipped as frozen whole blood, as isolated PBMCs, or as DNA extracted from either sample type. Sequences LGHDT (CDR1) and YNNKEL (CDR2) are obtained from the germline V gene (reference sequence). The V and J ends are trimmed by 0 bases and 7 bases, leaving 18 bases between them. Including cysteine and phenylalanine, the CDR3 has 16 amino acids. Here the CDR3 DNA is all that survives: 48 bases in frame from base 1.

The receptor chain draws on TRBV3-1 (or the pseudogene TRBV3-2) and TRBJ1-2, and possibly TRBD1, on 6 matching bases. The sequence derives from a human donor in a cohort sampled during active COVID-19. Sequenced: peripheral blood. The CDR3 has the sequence CASSQDLLGAGSGYTF. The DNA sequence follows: TGTGCCAGCAGCCAAGACCTATTGGGGGCAGGGTCTGGCTACACCTTC.